The source of this T cell receptor beta chain is a study of PD-1 blockade in classical Hodgkin lymphoma. Profiling relied on immunoSEQ multiplex PCR, and the TCRdb table lists in-frame clones only, not all of them. The sample lists approximately 14,000 clones, about 81% seen once, with 3.5% to 5% in the top ten. CDR1 and CDR2 from the germline V gene are SGHAT and FQNNGV. V lost 0 bases to trimming and J lost 11 bases, with 16 bases between them. This CDR3 is 15 amino acids long. After autologous stem cell transplantation all patients relapsed, and prior brentuximab vedotin exposure differed between cohorts.

This TCR came from a human donor with classical Hodgkin lymphoma. The chain is built from TRBV11-2 and TRBJ1-4; no clear D. Source: peripheral blood mononuclear cells (PBMCs), taken at baseline. The CDR3 reads CASSLDTGVSGKLFF. CDR3 in DNA: TGTGCCAGCAGCTTAGATACCGGGGTTTCGGGGAAACTGTTTTTT.